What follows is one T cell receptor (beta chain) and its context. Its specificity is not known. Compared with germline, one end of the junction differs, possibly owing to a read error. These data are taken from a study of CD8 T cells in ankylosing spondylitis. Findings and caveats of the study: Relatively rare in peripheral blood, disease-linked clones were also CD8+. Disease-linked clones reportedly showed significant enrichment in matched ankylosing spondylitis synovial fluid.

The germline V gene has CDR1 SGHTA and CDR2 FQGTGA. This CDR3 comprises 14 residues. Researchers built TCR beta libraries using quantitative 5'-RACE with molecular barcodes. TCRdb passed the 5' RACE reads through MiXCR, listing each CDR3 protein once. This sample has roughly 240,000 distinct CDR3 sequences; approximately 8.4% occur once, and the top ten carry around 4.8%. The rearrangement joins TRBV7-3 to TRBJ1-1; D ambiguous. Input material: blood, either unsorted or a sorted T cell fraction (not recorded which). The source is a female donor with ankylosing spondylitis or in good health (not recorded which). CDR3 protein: CASSSGPENSEAFF. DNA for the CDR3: TGTGCCAGCAGCTCGGGCCCTGAAAACAGTGAAGCTTTCTTT. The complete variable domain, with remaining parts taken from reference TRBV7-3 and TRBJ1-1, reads GAGVSQTPSNKVTEKGKYVELRCDPISGHTALYWYRQSLGQGPEFLIYFQGTGAADDSGLPNDRFFAVRPEGSVSTLKIQRTERGDSAVYLCASSSGPENSEAFFGQGTRLTVV.